The 14 T cell receptor beta chains below were found in one sample sequenced in a study of cytomegalovirus exposure and HLA in healthy donors. Primers included in the PCR were 60 Vbeta and 13 Jbeta primers. Some clones are missing from TCRdb's copy, which holds only in-frame ones; the method was immunoSEQ multiplex PCR. This listing includes about 87,000 clones. Sequences were obtained from PBMCs. Every receptor here comes from a middle-aged man in good health and CMV-seropositive.

The CDR3 sequence is CASTTGVAAPYGYTF. In DNA form, the CDR3 reads TGCGCCAGCACCACAGGGGTCGCTGCCCCTTATGGCTACACCTTC. This chain uses TRBV5-1 with TRBJ1-2; 7 positions agree with TRBD1. V shed 6 bases and J 5 bases; nucleotides not matched to a gene: 13. CDR1 and CDR2 (germline): SGHRS, YFSETQ. The CDR3 has 15 amino acids.

The V and J genes are TRBV18 and TRBJ2-1; 9 positions match TRBD2. Germline-derived CDR1 and CDR2 are KGHSH and LQKENI. V lost 5 bases to trimming and J lost 9 bases; unmatched junction nucleotides: 5. This CDR3 is built from 13 residues. This CDR3 reads CASSEREDGEQFF. In nucleotides, the CDR3 is TGTGCCAGCTCAGAGCGGGAGGATGGTGAGCAGTTCTTC.

The genes are TRBV11-2 and TRBJ2-7, with 8 bases identical to TRBD2. After removal of 3 bases from V and 1 base from J, the junction contained 11 bases not matched to a gene. The CDR3 spans 17 residues. CDR1 SGHAT and CDR2 FQNNGV come from the germline V gene. CDR3 DNA: TGTGCCAGCAGCTTGGGAAGCGGGAGCTACCTTTCCTACGAGCAGTACTTC. It codes for CASSLGSGSYLSYEQYF.

The V gene is TRBV19, the J gene TRBJ2-5, with D possibly being TRBD2 (5 bases). This CDR3 has 13 amino acids. The V end was cut by 1 base, the J end by 5 bases, with 8 bases between. The germline gives CDR1 LNHDA, CDR2 SQIVND (reference sequence). This CDR3 reads CASSIAGGETQYF. CDR3 coding DNA: TGTGCCAGTAGTATAGCGGGCGGGGAGACCCAGTACTTC.

The chain recombines TRBV11-2 with TRBJ2-7, with no clear D. The germline gives CDR1 SGHAT, CDR2 FQNNGV. The CDR3 spans 12 residues. The germline V and J ends were trimmed by 4 bases and 7 bases, with 11 bases remaining between them. CDR3 loop: CASSSNTVEQYF. Written as DNA, the CDR3 is TGTGCCAGCAGCTCCAATACAGTGGAGCAGTACTTC.

The chain employs TRBV30 and TRBJ2-7; 9 positions match TRBD2. This CDR3 comprises 12 residues. Trimming cost V 4 bases and J 3 bases; bases outside gene matches: 1. Germline loops: CDR1 GTSNPN, CDR2 SVGIG (reference sequence). CDR3 nucleotide sequence: TGTGCCTGGACTAGCGGGGTCTACGAGCAGTACTTC. Protein sequence: CAWTSGVYEQYF.

The chain carries TRBV7-2 and TRBJ2-2; possibly TRBD2 for D (6 bases). Germline-derived CDR1 and CDR2 are SGHTA and FQGNSA. Deletions cut 5 bases from V and 7 bases from J, with 8 bases between. The CDR3 contains 12 residues. CDR3 amino acids: CASSRDFGELFF. DNA for the CDR3: TGTGCCAGCAGCCGGGACTTCGGGGAGCTGTTTTTT.

This chain links TRBV6-5 with TRBJ1-1; the match to TRBD1 covers 12 bases. Germline CDR1 reads MNHEY; CDR2 reads SVGAGI. V was pared by 7 bases and J by 4 bases, with 4 bases of the junction left unmatched. This CDR3 spans 14 amino acids. CDR3 DNA: TGTGCCAGCACAAGGGACAGGGGGCTCACTGAAGCTTTCTTT. Translated, it gives CASTRDRGLTEAFF.

This sequence joins TRBV28 and TRBJ1-6; D remains ambiguous. Germline V gene lookup returns CDR1 MDHEN and CDR2 SYDVKM. Trimming shortened V by 5 bases and J by 5 bases, and 16 bases separated the two germline ends. The CDR3 consists of 16 residues. The CDR3 reads CASSLSRVSHNSPLHF. CDR3 coding DNA: TGTGCCAGCAGTCTATCCCGGGTCTCACATAATTCACCCCTCCACTTT.

This sequence joins TRBV5-6 and TRBJ2-4; 8 bases fit TRBD1. V lost 4 bases to trimming and J lost 0 bases; unmatched junction nucleotides: 12. This CDR3 is built from 18 residues. CDR1 and CDR2 (germline): SGHDT, YYEEEE. The CDR3 DNA sequence: TGTGCCAGCAGCCCTACAGGGGGATTGGACCTAGCCAAAAACATTCAGTACTTC. This translates into CASSPTGGLDLAKNIQYF.

J is TRBJ2-7 and V is TRBV11-3, with D possibly matching TRBD1 (5 bases). Per the germline V gene, CDR1 is SGHNT and CDR2 is YENEEA. Trimming pared 1 base from V and 4 bases from J, leaving 8 bases between. This CDR3 spans 13 amino acids. The CDR3 protein is CASSLVRDYEQYF. As DNA, the CDR3 is TGTGCCAGCAGCTTAGTCAGGGATTACGAGCAGTACTTC.

The genes are TRBV5-1 and TRBJ2-7; maybe TRBD2 (5 bases). CDR1 and CDR2 from the germline V gene are SGHRS and YFSETQ. The CDR3 totals 15 residues. Trimming cost V 0 bases and J 2 bases, with 12 bases left between them. The DNA of the CDR3 is TGCGCCAGCAGCTTGGTTGCGGGTTTGGCCTACGAGCAGTACTTC. It translates to CASSLVAGLAYEQYF.

The V call is TRBV7-8, the J call TRBJ1-5; 11 positions match TRBD1. From germline, CDR1 is SGHVS and CDR2 FQNEAQ. V gave up 1 base and J gave up 5 bases; unmatched junction bases: 1. The CDR3 extends over 15 amino acids. As DNA, the CDR3 is TGTGCCAGCAGCTTAGGGACAGGGGGCTATCAGCCCCAGCATTTT. It is translated as CASSLGTGGYQPQHF.

This chain links TRBV6-6 with TRBJ2-3; D is ambiguous. Trimming pared 0 bases from V and 5 bases from J, leaving 9 bases between. The CDR3 covers 14 residues. Germline CDR1 and CDR2: MNHNY and SVGAGI (reference sequence). The CDR3 is CASSYSGLGDTQYF. Here the CDR3 DNA reads TGTGCCAGCAGTTACTCGGGCCTTGGAGATACGCAGTATTTT.